These 30 T cell receptor beta chains originate from one sample sequenced in a study of beta chain features in type 1 diabetes. The investigators reverse transcribed all of the isolated RNA, so they sequenced expressed TCRB transcripts. Measured with immunoSEQ multiplex PCR; TCRdb has only the in-frame clones, and not every one. The top ten hold over 0.4% of the sample, which has under 150,000 clones, roughly 53% seen once. Sequencing was done on a sample of Tregs from blood. All receptors derive from a man between 18 and 29 years old in good health.

V gene TRBV7-2 combines with J gene TRBJ1-6; no reliable D call. CDR1 and CDR2 from the germline V gene are SGHTA and FQGNSA. The length of the CDR3 is 15 residues. V lost 1 base to trimming and J lost 6 bases, with 10 bases between them. CDR3 coding DNA: TGTGCCAGCAGCTTAGATACCGCGCTTAATTCACCCCTCCACTTT. Translation: CASSLDTALNSPLHF.

This rearrangement joins TRBV29-1 to TRBJ2-7, with 8 bases lining up with TRBD1. The germline V gene has CDR1 SQVTM and CDR2 ANQGSEA. V shed 4 bases, J shed 0 bases, and the junction held 2 bases outside the gene matches. There are 13 residues in the CDR3. CDR3 in amino acids: CSVGQGISYEQYF. The CDR3 DNA is TGCAGCGTTGGACAGGGGATCTCCTACGAGCAGTACTTC.

The rearrangement links TRBV19 to TRBJ1-1; 8 positions agree with TRBD1. Per the germline V gene, CDR1 is LNHDA and CDR2 is SQIVND (reference sequence). This CDR3 comprises 14 residues. The ends lost 5 bases at V and 5 bases at J; junction bases unmatched: 7. In DNA, the CDR3 is TGTGCCAGTAGTCCTGGACAGGGCTGGACTGAAGCTTTCTTT. Translated, it gives CASSPGQGWTEAFF. The full variable domain, its missing parts supplied by reference TRBV19 and TRBJ1-1, is DGGITQSPKYLFRKEGQNVTLSCEQNLNHDAMYWYRQDPGQGLRLIYYSQIVNDFQKGDIAEGYSVSREKKESFPLTVTSAQKNPTAFYLCASSPGQGWTEAFFGQGTRLTVV.

This clone has more than one count but fewer than ten. The rearrangement joins TRBV28 to TRBJ2-7, with 9 nucleotides matching TRBD2. V shed 10 bases and J 4 bases; nucleotides not matched to a gene: 5. This CDR3 has 12 amino acids. The germline V gene encodes CDR1 MDHEN and CDR2 SYDVKM. In DNA, the CDR3 is TGTGCCATTAGCGGGAGTCGATACGAGCAGTACTTC. It translates to CAISGSRYEQYF.

This clone was observed a handful of times. The chain couples TRBV6-1 to TRBJ1-1, with D unresolved. The V gene's germline CDR1 is MNHNS and CDR2 SASEGT. The CDR3 is 12 amino acids. V lost 5 bases and J lost 4, with 8 bases in between. CDR3 nucleotides: TGTGCCAGCAGTCGAGGGCCCACTGAAGCTTTCTTT. Translating it yields CASSRGPTEAFF.

The sample holds a few counts of this clone. V usage is TRBV29-1 and J usage is TRBJ2-3; D is unresolved. The germline V gene has CDR1 SQVTM and CDR2 ANQGSEA. This CDR3 spans 12 amino acids. V shed 3 bases and J shed 0 bases, with 4 bases lying between them. The CDR3 coding sequence is TGCAGCGTTGACGGTAGCACAGATACGCAGTATTTT. Its translation: CSVDGSTDTQYF.

This clone has only a few counts. This chain uses TRBV13 with TRBJ1-1; D uncertain. Germline lookup yields CDR1 PRHDT and CDR2 FYEKMQ (reference sequence). This CDR3 is built from 16 residues. Trimming shortened V by 5 bases and J by 6 bases, and 22 bases separated the two germline ends. This CDR3 is CASSPFSTVGIAEAFF. The CDR3, as DNA: TGTGCCAGCAGCCCCTTTTCGACGGTCGGGATCGCTGAAGCTTTCTTT. The full variable domain, with the rest looked up from reference TRBV13 and TRBJ1-1, is AAGVIQSPRHLIKEKRETATLKCYPIPRHDTVYWYQQGPGQDPQFLISFYEKMQSDKGSIPDRFSAQQFSDYHSELNMSSLELGDSALYFCASSPFSTVGIAEAFFGQGTRLTVV.

The chain links TRBV10-3 to TRBJ2-3, with 10 nucleotides matching TRBD2. Germline-derived CDR1 and CDR2 are ENHRY and SYGVKD. This CDR3 has 13 residues. The V and J ends lost 10 bases and 3 bases, in that order; junction bases with no gene match: 4. CDR3 region: CATSGRGTDTQYF. The CDR3 DNA is TGTGCCACGAGCGGGAGGGGGACAGATACGCAGTATTTT.

This clone was observed a handful of times. The rearrangement uses TRBV7-2 and TRBJ1-5; D is ambiguous. V lost 5 bases and J lost 1, with 9 bases in between. Per germline, CDR1 SGHTA and CDR2 FQGNSA. This CDR3 spans 14 amino acids. The CDR3 loop reads CASSPRRSNQPQHF. CDR3 in DNA: TGTGCCAGCAGCCCGAGAAGAAGCAATCAGCCCCAGCATTTT.

This chain uses TRBV7-2 with TRBJ2-2; D is unclear. V lost 2 bases and J lost 4, with 8 bases in between. The CDR3 totals 14 residues. The germline CDR1 and CDR2 sequences are SGHTA and FQGNSA. For the CDR3, the DNA is TGTGCCAGCAGCTTAAGCAGAGGCACCGGGGAGCTGTTTTTT. Its protein is CASSLSRGTGELFF.

This sequence joins TRBV6-5 and TRBJ2-7, with D maybe TRBD2 (5 bases). Trimming left V 6 bases short and J 2 bases short, with 14 bases between. This CDR3 comprises 14 residues. Germline assignment: CDR1 MNHEY and CDR2 SVGAGI. Here the CDR3 reads CASSHRTYPYEQYF. The CDR3, as DNA: TGTGCCAGCAGCCACCGGACTTACCCCTACGAGCAGTACTTC.

This chain uses TRBV5-1 with TRBJ2-7; 8 bases are a match to TRBD2. This CDR3 has 16 residues. V was clipped by 0 bases and J by 5 bases; unmatched bases: 10. CDR1 is SGHRS and CDR2 is YFSETQ in the germline V gene. DNA of the CDR3: TGCGCCAGCAGCTTGGGTACTAGCGGCTTCTTCAACGAGCAGTACTTC. Its translation is CASSLGTSGFFNEQYF. The variable domain in full, with the rest retrieved from reference TRBV5-1 and TRBJ2-7, is KAGVTQTPRYLIKTRGQQVTLSCSPISGHRSVSWYQQTPGQGLQFLFEYFSETQRNKGNFPGRFSGRQFSNSRSEMNVSTLELGDSALYLCASSLGTSGFFNEQYFGPGTRLTVT.

This clone occurred once. The chain joins TRBV5-1 to TRBJ2-7, with TRBD1 matching 9 bases. Germline V gene sequence: CDR1 SGHRS, CDR2 YFSETQ. The CDR3 runs 14 residues. The V and J ends lost 4 bases and 2 bases, in that order; junction bases with no gene match: 4. The CDR3 region has the DNA TGCGCCAGCAGCCTCGGACAGGGGCCCTACGAGCAGTACTTC. Protein product: CASSLGQGPYEQYF.

The chain is built from TRBV28 and TRBJ2-2; 8 bases are a match to TRBD1. V trimming: 5 bases; J trimming: 1 base; junction bases outside the gene matches: 6. Germline assignment: CDR1 MDHEN and CDR2 SYDVKM. The CDR3 runs 16 residues. The CDR3 DNA reads TGTGCCAGCAGTCCCGCCGGGACAGGGAACACCGGGGAGCTGTTTTTT. Translated, it gives CASSPAGTGNTGELFF.

The rearrangement links TRBV7-2 to TRBJ2-3, with 7 positions matching TRBD2. This CDR3 spans 16 amino acids. Germline lookup yields CDR1 SGHTA and CDR2 FQGNSA. V trimming: 7 bases; J trimming: 0 bases; junction bases outside the gene matches: 10. The CDR3 reads CASKPLERDSTDTQYF. CDR3 DNA sequence: TGTGCCAGCAAACCCTTAGAGCGGGACAGCACAGATACGCAGTATTTT. The whole variable domain, filled in from reference TRBV7-2 and TRBJ2-3, reads GAGVSQSPSNKVTEKGKDVELRCDPISGHTALYWYRQSLGQGLEFLIYFQGNSAPDKSGLPSDRFSAERTGGSVSTLTIQRTQQEDSAVYLCASKPLERDSTDTQYFGPGTRLTVL.

V and J are TRBV5-1 and TRBJ1-1; TRBD1 agrees at 7 bases. The junction had 4 bases not matched to a gene; V was cut back by 4 bases and J by 1 base. This CDR3 comprises 14 residues. The germline V gene has CDR1 SGHRS and CDR2 YFSETQ. For the CDR3, the DNA is TGCGCCAGCAGCCAGGGACAGTCGAACACTGAAGCTTTCTTT. Translating gives CASSQGQSNTEAFF.

V usage is TRBV18 and J usage is TRBJ1-2, with a weak D call TRBD1 (5 bases). Trimming took off 0 bases at V and 4 bases at J, with 12 bases between the two ends. Germline V gene sequence: CDR1 KGHSH, CDR2 LQKENI. This CDR3 is 15 amino acids long. For the CDR3, the DNA is TGTGCCAGCTCACCACCGACGACAGCTGGCTATGGCTACACCTTC. The encoded protein is CASSPPTTAGYGYTF. Full variable domain (missing parts from reference TRBV18 and TRBJ1-2): NAGVMQNPRHLVRRRGQEARLRCSPMKGHSHVYWYRQLPEEGLKFMVYLQKENIIDESGMPKERFSAEFPKEGPSILRIQQVVRGDSAAYFCASSPPTTAGYGYTFGSGTRLTVV.

This clone was counted a single time. The CDR3 nucleotides read TGCGCCAGCAGCTTGCCAGACAGGTCCTCGTGGGGGGCCAACGTCCTGACTTTC. As protein: CASSLPDRSSWGANVLTF. V is TRBV5-1 and J is TRBJ2-6; D may be TRBD1 (6 bases). The CDR3 contains 18 residues. The V and J ends lost 1 base and 4 bases respectively, with 18 bases between them. Germline CDR1 reads SGHRS; CDR2 reads YFSETQ. Using reference TRBV5-1 and TRBJ2-6 for the parts outside the CDR3, the full variable domain is KAGVTQTPRYLIKTRGQQVTLSCSPISGHRSVSWYQQTPGQGLQFLFEYFSETQRNKGNFPGRFSGRQFSNSRSEMNVSTLELGDSALYLCASSLPDRSSWGANVLTFGAGSRLTVL.

With regard to this clone: This CDR3 is also generated by other DNA sequences in the sample. The chain recombines TRBV5-1 with TRBJ2-1, with 9 bases aligning to TRBD2. Looked up from germline, CDR1 is SGHRS and CDR2 is YFSETQ. The CDR3 runs 15 residues. V was clipped by 0 bases and J by 4 bases; unmatched bases: 2. The DNA for the CDR3 is TGCGCCAGCAGCTTGGTAGCGGGGGCGTACAATGAGCAGTTCTTC. Translating gives CASSLVAGAYNEQFF.

V is TRBV7-2 and J is TRBJ2-7; 14 bases map to TRBD2. The V and J ends lost 3 bases and 3 bases, in that order; junction bases with no gene match: 10. CDR3 length: 18 amino acids. Germline V gene sequence: CDR1 SGHTA, CDR2 FQGNSA. The CDR3 DNA is TGTGCCAGCAGCTTCCGGGGACTAGCGGGGGTATACCTCTACGAGCAGTACTTC. It is translated as CASSFRGLAGVYLYEQYF.

In this sample, this clone turned up a few times. This chain connects TRBV5-1 to TRBJ1-4, with no clear D. CDR1 is SGHRS, CDR2 YFSETQ, per germline. Trimming stripped 1 base from V and 5 bases from J, with 9 bases between. This CDR3 comprises 14 residues. The CDR3 DNA follows: TGCGCCAGCAGCTTGAGAGTCGGGAATGAAAAACTGTTTTTT. Its translation: CASSLRVGNEKLFF.

The chain is built from TRBV6-6 and TRBJ2-5; 11 bases map to TRBD2. J was trimmed by 4 bases and V by 5 bases; bases with no gene match: 6. Germline V CDR1 and CDR2: MNHNY, SVGAGI (reference sequence). The CDR3 is 15 amino acids. In DNA form, the CDR3 reads TGTGCCAGCAGTCCCCTAGCGGGAGGTCGAGAGACCCAGTACTTC. Its translation is CASSPLAGGRETQYF.

The chain employs TRBV7-2 and TRBJ2-7; 12 nucleotides agree with TRBD2. CDR3 length: 15 residues. V was clipped by 5 bases and J by 4 bases; unmatched bases: 6. Germline CDR1 SGHTA, CDR2 FQGNSA. The CDR3 region is CASSKLAGGVYEQYF. For the CDR3, the DNA is TGTGCCAGCAGCAAACTAGCGGGAGGCGTTTACGAGCAGTACTTC.

As regards this clone: The germline gene is not matched at one end of the junction; a read error may be the cause. The CDR3 DNA is TGCGCCAGCAGCTTGTCGTACAGTGAGCAGTTCTTC. Its translation: CASSLSYSEQFF. The gene calls are TRBV5-1 and TRBJ2-1; D not certain. Germline CDR1 is SGHRS and CDR2 is YFSETQ. The CDR3 is made up of 12 amino acids.

Only a few counts were recorded for this clone. The chain's CDR3 is CASSLGFTGEDGYTF. Written as DNA, the CDR3 is TGTGCCAGCAGCTTAGGTTTCACAGGGGAGGATGGCTACACCTTC. V usage is TRBV7-2 and J usage is TRBJ1-2; TRBD1 matches 7 bases. The CDR3 sequence is 15 residues long. Germline trimming cut 1 base from V and 6 bases from J; bases unmatched to any gene: 8. Germline V gene sequence: CDR1 SGHTA, CDR2 FQGNSA.

The chain links TRBV30 to TRBJ2-5; a weak D match, TRBD2 (5 bases). The germline CDR1 and CDR2 sequences are GTSNPN and SVGIG (reference sequence). The length of the CDR3 is 16 residues. The V end lost 1 base, the J end lost 7 bases, and 22 bases lay between the germline ends. CDR3 bases: TGTGCCTGGAGTGGGGGTCTCACTAGTAGCCCTCTGACCCAGTACTTC. It yields the protein CAWSGGLTSSPLTQYF. The complete variable domain, with remaining parts taken from reference TRBV30 and TRBJ2-5, reads SQTIHQWPATLVQPVGSPLSLECTVEGTSNPNLYWYRQAAGRGLQLLFYSVGIGQISSEVPQNLSASRPQDRQFILSSKKLLLSDSGFYLCAWSGGLTSSPLTQYFGPGTRLLVL.

The gene calls are TRBV7-2 and TRBJ2-1, with 7 bases aligning to TRBD1. The CDR3 is 14 residues long. The junction had 2 bases not matched to a gene; V was cut back by 3 bases and J by 3 bases. Germline lookup yields CDR1 SGHTA and CDR2 FQGNSA. In DNA, the CDR3 is TGTGCCAGCAGCTTCGACAGGGTCTACAATGAGCAGTTCTTC. Its translation is CASSFDRVYNEQFF.

This sequence joins TRBV5-6 and TRBJ1-2; no definite D call. The CDR3 extends over 15 amino acids. CDR1 is SGHDT and CDR2 is YYEEEE in the germline V gene. Trimming took off 0 bases at V and 8 bases at J, with 17 bases between the two ends. The CDR3 bases are TGTGCCAGCAGCTTGGCGGCCACAGCCCAGTGGGGCTACACCTTC. The encoded protein is CASSLAATAQWGYTF. Complete variable domain (other parts from reference TRBV5-6 and TRBJ1-2): DAGVTQSPTHLIKTRGQQVTLRCSPKSGHDTVSWYQQALGQGPQFIFQYYEEEERQRGNFPDRFSGHQFPNYSSELNVNALLLGDSALYLCASSLAATAQWGYTFGSGTRLTVV.

The chain is built from TRBV10-3 and TRBJ2-3; TRBD2 matches at 7 bases. The CDR3 has 14 residues. The V gene end was trimmed by 0 bases and the J gene end by 5 bases; junction bases not matched to a gene: 2. The germline V gene has CDR1 ENHRY and CDR2 SYGVKD. The CDR3 region is CAISESRERDTQYF. The CDR3 nucleotides read TGTGCCATCAGTGAGTCGCGGGAGCGAGATACGCAGTATTTT.

This rearrangement joins TRBV4-1 to TRBJ1-2; perhaps TRBD1 as D (5 bases). Deletions cut 2 bases from V and 3 bases from J, with 13 bases between. The CDR3 loop spans 15 amino acids. In germline, CDR1 is MGHRA, CDR2 YSYEKL. The CDR3 DNA is TGCGCCAGCAGCCAAACGGTGTGGGGGGACTATGGCTACACCTTC. Amino acid sequence: CASSQTVWGDYGYTF.